A selection of T cell receptor beta chains follows, all from one sample in a study of blood T cell repertoires in COVID-19. The repertoire was sequenced with immunoSEQ multiplex PCR; TCRdb's copy has only in-frame clones and lacks some. This sample carries fewer than 400,000 clones, 80% to 95% of them seen once, and the ten largest clones take about 18%. Sequenced material: PBMCs or T cells enriched from blood (not recorded which). These receptors were taken from a woman in her twenties or thirties who had recovered from COVID-19. Both conserved end residues are part of each CDR3. The D gene is left open where the match is weak. For some rows the clone size is stated as once, few or many, or as a class when expanded; others skip it.

V gene: TRBV18; clone size: -; D gene: TRBD1; J gene: TRBJ1-6; CDR3 DNA: TGTGCCAGCTCACCCTCAGGGGGCGCAGAATCACCCCTCCACTTT; CDR3 protein: CASSPSGGAESPLHF
V gene: TRBV18; clone size: -; D gene: -; J gene: TRBJ2-7; CDR3 DNA: TGTGCCAGCTCACCAGGAGGGAGCGAGCAGTACTTC; CDR3 protein: CASSPGGSEQYF
V gene: TRBV7-2; clone size: -; D gene: -; J gene: TRBJ1-1; CDR3 DNA: TGTGCCAGCAGCTCCACGGTGGTCGACACTGAAGCTTTCTTT; CDR3 protein: CASSSTVVDTEAFF
V gene: TRBV5-4; clone size: -; D gene: TRBD2; J gene: TRBJ2-3; CDR3 DNA: TGTGCCAGCAGCTTGATGGTAGCGGGACCCACAGATACGCAGTATTTT; CDR3 protein: CASSLMVAGPTDTQYF
V gene: TRBV5-1; clone size: -; D gene: -; J gene: TRBJ1-6; CDR3 DNA: TGCGCCAGCAGCCTGGGACAACGGAATTCACCCCTCCACTTT; CDR3 protein: CASSLGQRNSPLHF
V gene: TRBV28; clone size: -; D gene: TRBD2; J gene: TRBJ2-5; CDR3 DNA: TGTGCCAGCAGAATAGCGGGGGGTAAAGAGACCCAGTACTTC; CDR3 protein: CASRIAGGKETQYF
V gene: TRBV6-2/TRBV6-3; clone size: -; D gene: TRBD1; J gene: TRBJ2-7; CDR3 DNA: TGTGCCAGCAGTTCTTGGACAGGGGGAGACGAGCAGTACTTC; CDR3 protein: CASSSWTGGDEQYF
V gene: TRBV7-2; clone size: -; D gene: TRBD1; J gene: TRBJ1-1; CDR3 DNA: TGTGCCAGCAGCGGACAGGTTCAGAAGACAGATGGCACTGAAGCTTTCTTT; CDR3 protein: CASSGQVQKTDGTEAFF
V gene: TRBV6-5; clone size: -; D gene: TRBD1; J gene: TRBJ1-5; CDR3 DNA: TGTGCCAGCAGCAAGACAGGGAAGAATCAGCCCCAGCATTTT; CDR3 protein: CASSKTGKNQPQHF
V gene: TRBV20-1; clone size: -; D gene: -; J gene: TRBJ1-3; CDR3 DNA: TGCAGTGCTAGTGATCCAGGGGTCGGAAACACCATATATTTT; CDR3 protein: CSASDPGVGNTIYF
V gene: TRBV12-3/TRBV12-4; clone size: -; D gene: -; J gene: TRBJ2-7; CDR3 DNA: TGTGCCAGCAGCCCGGGGTTTGGCGAGCAGTACTTC; CDR3 protein: CASSPGFGEQYF
V gene: TRBV19; clone size: -; D gene: -; J gene: TRBJ2-1; CDR3 DNA: TGTGCCAGTAGATTTCTACAGGGCGAGCAGTTCTTC; CDR3 protein: CASRFLQGEQFF
V gene: TRBV11-3; clone size: -; D gene: -; J gene: TRBJ2-1; CDR3 DNA: TGTGCCAGCAGCTTACTCAGGGGAAATGAGCAGTTCTTC; CDR3 protein: CASSLLRGNEQFF
V gene: TRBV7-2; clone size: -; D gene: -; J gene: TRBJ1-3; CDR3 DNA: TGTGCCAGCAGCTGGGTTCAGGCCACTGGAAACACCATATATTTT; CDR3 protein: CASSWVQATGNTIYF
V gene: TRBV15; clone size: -; D gene: -; J gene: TRBJ2-7; CDR3 DNA: TGTGCCACCAGCAGATTTGCGGGGAAGAGCTCCTACGAGCAGTACTTC; CDR3 protein: CATSRFAGKSSYEQYF
V gene: TRBV29-1; clone size: -; D gene: TRBD2; J gene: TRBJ2-1; CDR3 DNA: TGCAGCGTTGATAGATCTAGCGGGAGACATGAGCAGTTCTTC; CDR3 protein: CSVDRSSGRHEQFF
V gene: TRBV28; clone size: -; D gene: -; J gene: TRBJ1-5; CDR3 DNA: TGTGCCAGCAGCCCCATAGCGGGCAATCAGCCCCAGCATTTT; CDR3 protein: CASSPIAGNQPQHF
V gene: TRBV4-3; clone size: -; D gene: -; J gene: TRBJ2-2; CDR3 DNA: TGCGCCAGCACGAGGGACTCCTACGCGAACACCGGGGAGCTGTTTTTT; CDR3 protein: CASTRDSYANTGELFF
V gene: TRBV21-1; clone size: once; D gene: -; J gene: TRBJ2-7; CDR3 DNA: TGTGCCAGCAGCAAACAAATCGGCGGTTCGGGGGGTTCCTCCGAGCAGTACTTC; CDR3 protein: CASSKQIGGSGGSSEQYF
V gene: TRBV27; clone size: -; D gene: TRBD2; J gene: TRBJ2-7; CDR3 DNA: TGTGCCAGCACCCGTCGGGGGGGAGCGAACTCCTACGAGCAGTACTTC; CDR3 protein: CASTRRGGANSYEQYF
V gene: TRBV30; clone size: few; D gene: TRBD1; J gene: TRBJ2-2; CDR3 DNA: TGTGCCTGGGACAGGGGAAGCGGGGAGCTGTTTTTT; CDR3 protein: CAWDRGSGELFF
V gene: TRBV12-5; clone size: -; D gene: TRBD1; J gene: TRBJ2-1; CDR3 DNA: TGTGCTAGTGCCCCCCCAGGGGGACAAGCCACTGAGCAGTTCTTC; CDR3 protein: CASAPPGGQATEQFF
V gene: TRBV10-3; clone size: -; D gene: TRBD1; J gene: TRBJ1-2; CDR3 DNA: TGTGCCATCAGTCCCGGGACAGGGGACCTCGCTAACTATGGCTACACCTTC; CDR3 protein: CAISPGTGDLANYGYTF
V gene: TRBV14; clone size: -; D gene: TRBD2; J gene: TRBJ2-1; CDR3 DNA: TGTGCCAGCAGCCCCTCCGTTTTTGAGCGGGGGCAGTTCTTC; CDR3 protein: CASSPSVFERGQFF
V gene: TRBV27; clone size: -; D gene: TRBD2; J gene: TRBJ2-3; CDR3 DNA: TGTGCCAGCAGTTTAACGACTAGCGGGAGTGGGGATACGCAGTATTTT; CDR3 protein: CASSLTTSGSGDTQYF
V gene: TRBV21-1; clone size: -; D gene: -; J gene: TRBJ2-3; CDR3 DNA: TGTGCCAGCGCAGCCCCCGCCTATGGCGGCTCGGATTCTAGCACAGATACGCAGTATTTT; CDR3 protein: CASAAPAYGGSDSSTDTQYF
V gene: TRBV3-1/TRBV3-2; clone size: -; D gene: -; J gene: TRBJ1-6; CDR3 DNA: TGTGCCAGCAGCCAAGATCCCGACACAAATTCACCCCTCCACTTT; CDR3 protein: CASSQDPDTNSPLHF
V gene: TRBV27; clone size: -; D gene: TRBD1; J gene: TRBJ1-2; CDR3 DNA: TGTGCCAGCAGAGGGTTGGGCGACAGGGCTAATGGCTACACCTTC; CDR3 protein: CASRGLGDRANGYTF
V gene: TRBV5-4; clone size: -; D gene: -; J gene: TRBJ1-2; CDR3 DNA: TGTGCCAGCAGTCCCGGGGGGGATAACTATGGCTACACCTTC; CDR3 protein: CASSPGGDNYGYTF
V gene: TRBV28; clone size: -; D gene: -; J gene: TRBJ1-2; CDR3 DNA: TGTGCCAGCAGTTTTCTGAGGGCGGAGGGCTACACCTTC; CDR3 protein: CASSFLRAEGYTF
V gene: TRBV24-1; clone size: -; D gene: -; J gene: TRBJ2-3; CDR3 DNA: TGTGCCACCAGTGACGACATCTATACGCAGTATTTT; CDR3 protein: CATSDDIYTQYF
V gene: TRBV2; clone size: -; D gene: TRBD1; J gene: TRBJ1-6; CDR3 DNA: TGTGCCAGCAACCCGACAGGGCTAGGGAATTCACCCCTCCACTTT; CDR3 protein: CASNPTGLGNSPLHF
V gene: TRBV20-1; clone size: -; D gene: -; J gene: TRBJ1-2; CDR3 DNA: TGCAGTGCTATTACAGGGTTTGGCTACACCTTC; CDR3 protein: CSAITGFGYTF
V gene: TRBV7-9; clone size: -; D gene: -; J gene: TRBJ1-2; CDR3 DNA: TGTGCCAGCAGCTCAGGTTGGGGCTACACCTTC; CDR3 protein: CASSSGWGYTF
V gene: TRBV28; clone size: once; D gene: -; J gene: TRBJ1-2; CDR3 DNA: TGTGCCAGCAGTTTAAATCGCGGGTTCTATGGCTACACCTTC; CDR3 protein: CASSLNRGFYGYTF
V gene: TRBV5-1; clone size: -; D gene: TRBD2; J gene: TRBJ2-3; CDR3 DNA: TGCGCCAGCAGCTTGACGATTGCGGGGGTCACAGATACGCAGTATTTT; CDR3 protein: CASSLTIAGVTDTQYF
V gene: TRBV4-1; clone size: -; D gene: -; J gene: TRBJ2-5; CDR3 DNA: TGCGCCAGCAGCGGGATCGGGATCCAAGAGACCCAGTACTTC; CDR3 protein: CASSGIGIQETQYF
V gene: TRBV18; clone size: -; D gene: -; J gene: TRBJ1-5; CDR3 DNA: TGTGCCAGCTCACGGCAGATCAATCAGCCCCAGCATTTT; CDR3 protein: CASSRQINQPQHF
V gene: TRBV9; clone size: -; D gene: -; J gene: TRBJ1-2; CDR3 DNA: TGTGCCAGCACCGTGGAGTCACTTGGCTATGGCTACACCTTC; CDR3 protein: CASTVESLGYGYTF
V gene: TRBV6-1; clone size: -; D gene: -; J gene: TRBJ1-6; CDR3 DNA: TGTGCCAGCAGTGCATCCGGGACTTTGGGGCATTCACCCCTCCACTTT; CDR3 protein: CASSASGTLGHSPLHF
V gene: TRBV7-8; clone size: once; D gene: -; J gene: TRBJ2-7; CDR3 DNA: TGTGCCAGCAGCTTAGCCCAGGGCCGCGTCTACGAGCAGTACTTC; CDR3 protein: CASSLAQGRVYEQYF
V gene: TRBV10-1; clone size: once; D gene: -; J gene: TRBJ2-1; CDR3 DNA: TGCGCCAGCAGTGTTCCGCGCTCCTACAATGAGCAGTTCTTC; CDR3 protein: CASSVPRSYNEQFF
V gene: TRBV28; clone size: -; D gene: TRBD1; J gene: TRBJ1-2; CDR3 DNA: TGTGCCAGCAGTTTCCCCCCGGACAGGGGGCTTCTTAACTATGGCTACACCTTC; CDR3 protein: CASSFPPDRGLLNYGYTF
V gene: TRBV19; clone size: -; D gene: -; J gene: TRBJ1-2; CDR3 DNA: TGTGCCAGTAGTATAGAGGCAGGTCCCTATGGCTACACCTTC; CDR3 protein: CASSIEAGPYGYTF
V gene: TRBV12-3/TRBV12-4; clone size: few; D gene: TRBD1; J gene: TRBJ1-5; CDR3 DNA: TGTGCCAGCACCGGACAGGGCGGTCAGCCCCAGCATTTT; CDR3 protein: CASTGQGGQPQHF
V gene: TRBV3-1/TRBV3-2; clone size: -; D gene: TRBD1; J gene: TRBJ1-1; CDR3 DNA: TGTGCCAGCAGCCTGTCCCTGACAGGGGGCCCTTGTTTT; CDR3 protein: CASSLSLTGGPCF
V gene: TRBV29-1; clone size: -; D gene: -; J gene: TRBJ1-2; CDR3 DNA: TGCAGCGTTGAAGCCCTAAAACAGGGAACTGGTGGCTACACCTTC; CDR3 protein: CSVEALKQGTGGYTF
V gene: TRBV28; clone size: -; D gene: -; J gene: TRBJ1-5; CDR3 DNA: TGTGCCAGCAGTCCGGGAGACTTCAATCAGCCCCAGCATTTT; CDR3 protein: CASSPGDFNQPQHF
V gene: TRBV6-5; clone size: -; D gene: TRBD1; J gene: TRBJ2-7; CDR3 DNA: TGTGCCAGCAGTAAATACACGGGACAGGGATACGAGCAGTACTTC; CDR3 protein: CASSKYTGQGYEQYF
V gene: TRBV27; clone size: -; D gene: TRBD2; J gene: TRBJ2-1; CDR3 DNA: TGTGCCAGCAGGACCGGGACTAGCGTCTACAATGAGCAGTTCTTC; CDR3 protein: CASRTGTSVYNEQFF
V gene: TRBV27; clone size: -; D gene: TRBD2; J gene: TRBJ2-1; CDR3 DNA: TGTGCCAGCAGCAGCGGGAGCTCCTACAATGAGCAGTTCTTC; CDR3 protein: CASSSGSSYNEQFF
V gene: TRBV7-9; clone size: -; D gene: TRBD2; J gene: TRBJ2-7; CDR3 DNA: TGTGCCAGCATGGGAGGGACGGACTCGTACTTC; CDR3 protein: CASMGGTDSYF
V gene: TRBV7-8; clone size: -; D gene: TRBD2; J gene: TRBJ2-3; CDR3 DNA: TGTGCCAGCAGCTTAGGTGGCGGGAGCCTAGATACGCAGTATTTT; CDR3 protein: CASSLGGGSLDTQYF
V gene: TRBV5-1; clone size: -; D gene: -; J gene: TRBJ1-1; CDR3 DNA: TGCGCCAGCAGCTCTGGGGGGGAAAACACTGAAGCTTTCTTT; CDR3 protein: CASSSGGENTEAFF
V gene: TRBV4-1; clone size: -; D gene: TRBD1; J gene: TRBJ1-2; CDR3 DNA: TGCGCCAGCAGCCAACCAGGGGGCCCGGACTATGGCTACACCTTC; CDR3 protein: CASSQPGGPDYGYTF
V gene: TRBV28; clone size: -; D gene: -; J gene: TRBJ1-1; CDR3 DNA: TGTGCCAGCAGTCCCGCACCGGGGAGCGGAACTGAAGCTTTCTTT; CDR3 protein: CASSPAPGSGTEAFF
V gene: TRBV7-6; clone size: -; D gene: -; J gene: TRBJ2-7; CDR3 DNA: TGTGCCAGCAGCCAGTACTCCTACGAGCAGTACTTC; CDR3 protein: CASSQYSYEQYF
V gene: TRBV4-2; clone size: -; D gene: -; J gene: TRBJ2-7; CDR3 DNA: TGTGCCAGCAGCCAAGGCGCGGCCCTCTACGAGCAGTACTTC; CDR3 protein: CASSQGAALYEQYF
V gene: TRBV6-5; clone size: -; D gene: -; J gene: TRBJ1-3; CDR3 DNA: TGTGCCAGCAGAGACAACTCTGGAAACACCATATATTTT; CDR3 protein: CASRDNSGNTIYF